The clone carrying this T cell receptor (beta chain) was observed a few times. Its specificity is unknown. The data were obtained in a study of T-cell memory formation after mild COVID-19. Notes on the study in general: Second-wave clones that peaked on day 37 lacked confirmed SARS-CoV-2 specificity. Day 15 to 85 contracting clones showed balanced CD4/CD8; later expanders leaned CD4+.

This CDR3 spans 14 amino acids. Germline V gives CDR1 MDHEN, CDR2 SYDVKM. V was cut by 4 bases and J by 4 bases, with 12 bases left in between. TCRdb reprocessed the 5' RACE reads with MiXCR, giving one entry per CDR3 protein. The data show about 250,000 distinct CDR3 sequences, with about 20% seen just once and 23% held by the top ten. The chain carries TRBV28 and TRBJ2-3; D unclear. Sequenced sample: PBMCs or a T cell subset sorted from them (not recorded which). This TCR derives from a man younger than 30 who had mild COVID-19 (a few samples of this study predate the infection). Cell type and time point are not known. The CDR3 loop is CASSSLRPPDTQYF. The DNA of the CDR3 is TGTGCCAGCAGTTCCCTACGGCCCCCAGATACGCAGTATTTT.